Presented here are 31 T cell receptor beta chains from one specimen sequenced in a study of T cell changes during pregnancy in multiple sclerosis. Assay: immunoSEQ multiplex PCR; the TCRdb copy retains only in-frame clones and omits some. The sample carries over 50,000 clones, 88% recorded once. The sequences come from peripheral blood, collected in the first trimester of pregnancy. Receptor source: a female donor with multiple sclerosis, enrolled in a pregnancy study.

The chain has TRBV5-1 and TRBJ2-7; 8 nucleotides match TRBD2. The germline CDR1 and CDR2 sequences are SGHRS and YFSETQ. The CDR3 is made up of 14 amino acids. V shed 2 bases and J 3 bases; nucleotides not matched to a gene: 4. Written as DNA, the CDR3 is TGCGCCAGCAGCTTCTCTAGCGGGCGCTACGAGCAGTACTTC. Translation: CASSFSSGRYEQYF. The full variable domain, its missing parts supplied by reference TRBV5-1 and TRBJ2-7, is KAGVTQTPRYLIKTRGQQVTLSCSPISGHRSVSWYQQTPGQGLQFLFEYFSETQRNKGNFPGRFSGRQFSNSRSEMNVSTLELGDSALYLCASSFSSGRYEQYFGPGTRLTVT.

The rearrangement links TRBV18 to TRBJ1-3; 9 bases are a match to TRBD1. CDR3 length equals 14 residues. CDR1 is KGHSH and CDR2 is LQKENI in the germline V gene. The V gene end was trimmed by 3 bases and the J gene end by 7 bases; junction bases not matched to a gene: 4. The DNA for the CDR3 is TGTGCCAGCTCACCCGATGGACAGGGGAACACCATATATTTT. Encoded protein: CASSPDGQGNTIYF.

This chain uses TRBV15 with TRBJ1-2; 7 bases are a match to TRBD1. The germline gives CDR1 LNHNV, CDR2 YYDKDF (reference sequence). V gave up 8 bases and J gave up 4 bases; unmatched junction bases: 7. The CDR3 covers 13 residues. Written as DNA, the CDR3 is TGTGCCACCGTTCCAGGGGGGACCTATGGCTACACCTTC. This gives the protein CATVPGGTYGYTF.

In DNA form, the CDR3 reads TGTGCCAGCGGCGGGGGGCAGAACACCGGGGAGCTGTTTTTT. It encodes CASGGGQNTGELFF. The V gene is TRBV6-1, the J gene TRBJ2-2, with TRBD2 identical over 8 bases. In germline, CDR1 is MNHNS, CDR2 SASEGT. This CDR3 spans 14 amino acids. V dropped 8 bases and J dropped 1; count of bases not matched to a gene: 3.

The sample holds one count of this clone. The rearrangement links TRBV11-2 to TRBJ1-1, with D perhaps matching TRBD1 (5 bases). The CDR3 loop spans 18 amino acids. Trimming removed 1 base at V and 0 bases at J, with 18 bases between. Germline loops: CDR1 SGHAT, CDR2 FQNNGV. The CDR3 here is CASSLATVKGILNTEAFF. In DNA form, the CDR3 reads TGTGCCAGCAGCTTAGCCACAGTGAAGGGGATCTTGAACACTGAAGCTTTCTTT.

CDR3 sequence (DNA): TGTGCCAGCAGTCCCGGGGGTTTTACTGAAGCTTTCTTT. This encodes CASSPGGFTEAFF. This chain connects TRBV6-1 to TRBJ1-1, with a possible D match to TRBD1 (5 bases). In germline, CDR1 is MNHNS, CDR2 SASEGT. CDR3 length: 13 residues. V lost 5 bases and J 5 bases, leaving 12 bases between the germline ends.

This clone was counted once. The V and J genes are TRBV30 and TRBJ2-2; 8 nucleotides match TRBD2. Unmatched junction bases numbered 8, after V lost 3 bases and J lost 5 bases. Germline V gene data show CDR1 as GTSNPN and CDR2 as SVGIG (reference sequence). CDR3 length: 15 amino acids. CDR3 in amino acids: CAWRLAGTETGELFF. CDR3 coding DNA: TGTGCCTGGAGGTTAGCGGGGACGGAAACCGGGGAGCTGTTTTTT.

V is TRBV4-1 and J is TRBJ2-7; D possibly corresponds to TRBD2 (6 bases). The germline V gene encodes CDR1 MGHRA and CDR2 YSYEKL. V lost 4 bases and J lost 5, with 24 bases in between. There are 17 residues in the CDR3. Here the CDR3 reads CASSLISSGRPNDEQYF. CDR3 DNA: TGCGCCAGCAGCCTCATCAGTTCAGGGAGGCCTAACGACGAGCAGTACTTC.

This clone was recorded a few times. The CDR3 DNA sequence: TGTGCCAGCAGTGAACTAGCGGGAGGGCCCAATGAGCAGTTCTTC. Translation: CASSELAGGPNEQFF. The rearrangement joins TRBV6-4 to TRBJ2-1; 13 nucleotides agree with TRBD2. Unmatched junction bases numbered 2, after V lost 3 bases and J lost 6 bases. CDR3 size: 15 residues. Germline values: CDR1 MRHNA, CDR2 SNTAGT.

V usage is TRBV4-1 and J usage is TRBJ2-7, with 9 bases lining up with TRBD2. Germline trimming cut 1 base from V and 1 base from J; bases unmatched to any gene: 5. The CDR3 spans 16 residues. Germline V gene lookup returns CDR1 MGHRA and CDR2 YSYEKL. The CDR3 reads CASSQVPSGISYEQYF. CDR3 coding DNA: TGCGCCAGCAGCCAAGTCCCTAGCGGGATATCCTACGAGCAGTACTTC.

V gene TRBV28 combines with J gene TRBJ2-4, with a possible D match to TRBD1 (7 bases). CDR3 length: 14 amino acids. Trimming took off 6 bases at V and 14 bases at J, with 23 bases between the two ends. Per germline, CDR1 MDHEN and CDR2 SYDVKM. In DNA form, the CDR3 reads TGTGCCAGCAGCGCGGGACAGCTAAGGAGTATGGAGTACTTC. Translated, it gives CASSAGQLRSMEYF. The variable domain in full, completed from reference TRBV28 and TRBJ2-4, reads DVKVTQSSRYLVKRTGEKVFLECVQDMDHENMFWYRQDPGLGLRLIYFSYDVKMKEKGDIPEGYSVSREKKERFSLILESASTNQTSMYLCASSAGQLRSMEYFGAGTRLSVL.

V and J are TRBV5-1 and TRBJ1-2; D is uncertain. V was clipped by 2 bases and J by 7 bases, with 9 bases between them. Per the germline V gene, CDR1 is SGHRS and CDR2 is YFSETQ. The CDR3 is made up of 12 amino acids. The CDR3 DNA reads TGCGCCAGCAGCTTCGGCGGCGGTGGCTACACCTTC. This gives the protein CASSFGGGGYTF. The full variable domain, with the rest looked up from reference TRBV5-1 and TRBJ1-2, is KAGVTQTPRYLIKTRGQQVTLSCSPISGHRSVSWYQQTPGQGLQFLFEYFSETQRNKGNFPGRFSGRQFSNSRSEMNVSTLELGDSALYLCASSFGGGGYTFGSGTRLTVV.

The genes are TRBV2 and TRBJ2-7, with 10 bases identical to TRBD1. CDR1 is SNHLY and CDR2 is FYNNEI in the germline V gene. The V gene end was trimmed by 3 bases and the J gene end by 6 bases; junction bases not matched to a gene: 8. This CDR3 has 15 residues. For the CDR3, the DNA is TGTGCCAGCAGTGATGGGACAGGGGTAGCGATCGAGCAGTACTTC. This translates into CASSDGTGVAIEQYF.

This chain links TRBV29-1 with TRBJ1-1; TRBD1 might be the D (6 bases). The germline gives CDR1 SQVTM, CDR2 ANQGSEA. Trimming removed 4 bases at V and 3 bases at J, with 12 bases between. The CDR3 runs to 13 residues. In DNA, the CDR3 is TGCAGCGTTGGGGCGGGGGCGGACACTGAAGCTTTCTTT. It translates to CSVGAGADTEAFF.

The chain uses TRBV30 and TRBJ2-5; a possible D gene is TRBD1 (6 bases). This CDR3 has 11 residues. Germline-derived CDR1 and CDR2 are GTSNPN and SVGIG (reference sequence). Deletions cut 5 bases from V and 7 bases from J, with 11 bases between. The CDR3 loop reads CAWQGSRTQYF. In DNA form, the CDR3 reads TGTGCCTGGCAGGGGTCTCGGACCCAGTACTTC.

The J gene is TRBJ2-1, the V gene TRBV18, with D perhaps TRBD2 (6 bases). There are 15 residues in the CDR3. V lost 3 bases and J lost 0, with 9 bases in between. Per the germline V gene, CDR1 is KGHSH and CDR2 is LQKENI. The CDR3 here is CASSPRESSYNEQFF. CDR3 DNA sequence: TGTGCCAGCTCACCTCGGGAGAGCTCCTACAATGAGCAGTTCTTC.

The chain's CDR3 is CASSLTESNYGYTF. CDR3 nucleotide sequence: TGCGCCAGCAGCTTGACAGAGAGTAACTATGGCTACACCTTC. This sequence joins TRBV5-1 and TRBJ1-2, with no clear D. The CDR3 runs 14 residues. Trimming took 1 base from V and 1 from J, leaving 8 bases between them. Germline lookup yields CDR1 SGHRS and CDR2 YFSETQ. Using reference TRBV5-1 and TRBJ1-2 for the parts outside the CDR3, the full variable domain is KAGVTQTPRYLIKTRGQQVTLSCSPISGHRSVSWYQQTPGQGLQFLFEYFSETQRNKGNFPGRFSGRQFSNSRSEMNVSTLELGDSALYLCASSLTESNYGYTFGSGTRLTVV.

The chain recombines TRBV10-3 with TRBJ2-5; 13 bases fit TRBD2. CDR1 and CDR2 (germline): ENHRY, SYGVKD. The CDR3 extends over 19 amino acids. Trimming cost V 2 bases and J 5 bases; bases outside gene matches: 14. CDR3 in amino acids: CAISEGTSGKTGERETQYF. CDR3 nucleotides: TGTGCCATCAGTGAGGGGACTAGCGGGAAAACTGGAGAGCGGGAGACCCAGTACTTC.

V is TRBV9 and J is TRBJ2-5; possibly TRBD2 for D (6 bases). The CDR3 extends over 15 amino acids. Trimming pared 0 bases from V and 1 base from J, leaving 10 bases between. CDR1 and CDR2 from the germline V gene are SGDLS and YYNGEE. The CDR3 DNA reads TGTGCCAGCAGCGTAGCACGGGAGCGCCAAGAGACCCAGTACTTC. Its protein is CASSVARERQETQYF.

Turning to this clone: Within the sample, other DNA sequences also encode this same CDR3. The chain is built from TRBV28 and TRBJ2-3; perhaps TRBD2 as D (5 bases). V was clipped by 4 bases and J by 2 bases, with 19 bases between them. The CDR3 spans 17 residues. CDR1 MDHEN and CDR2 SYDVKM come from the germline V gene. The CDR3, as DNA: TGTGCCAGCAGTTCTCAATTCGGACTCATAAACACAGATACGCAGTATTTT. Translation: CASSSQFGLINTDTQYF.

The chain uses TRBV7-2 and TRBJ1-2; D remains ambiguous. The CDR3 runs 15 residues. Germline-derived CDR1 and CDR2 are SGHTA and FQGNSA. V was shortened by 2 bases and J by 4 bases, with 14 bases between the two germline ends. This CDR3 reads CASSLTEGATYGYTF. CDR3 nucleotide sequence: TGTGCCAGCAGCTTAACGGAGGGTGCTACCTATGGCTACACCTTC.

This chain joins TRBV5-1 and TRBJ1-4, with TRBD1 matching over 7 bases. This CDR3 comprises 15 residues. V trimming: 3 bases; J trimming: 7 bases; junction bases outside the gene matches: 9. Germline CDR1 reads SGHRS; CDR2 reads YFSETQ. The CDR3 coding sequence is TGCGCCAGCAGCTCGTCAGGGGGTTCGGGTGAAAAACTGTTTTTT. It yields the protein CASSSSGGSGEKLFF.

The chain uses TRBV10-2 and TRBJ1-1, with 8 positions matching TRBD1. After removal of 6 bases from V and 5 bases from J, the junction contained 8 bases not matched to a gene. This CDR3 spans 14 amino acids. CDR1 is WSHSY, CDR2 SAAADI, per germline. The DNA for the CDR3 is TGCGCCAGCAGAGATACAGGGGGGCAAACTGAAGCTTTCTTT. Residues: CASRDTGGQTEAFF.

This rearrangement joins TRBV6-4 to TRBJ2-1, with a possible D match to TRBD2 (6 bases). Germline V gene sequence: CDR1 MRHNA, CDR2 SNTAGT. V was pared by 7 bases and J by 12 bases, with 25 bases between. The CDR3 covers 15 residues. CDR3 in DNA: TGTGCCAGCATATCCGGGGCAGGGAGGTCAGGAGGGCAGTTCTTC. This codes for CASISGAGRSGGQFF.

J is TRBJ2-7 and V is TRBV7-2; no clear D. The ends were cut back, 2 bases at V and 3 bases at J, with 5 bases in the middle. The CDR3 consists of 12 residues. Germline values: CDR1 SGHTA, CDR2 FQGNSA. DNA of the CDR3: TGTGCCAGCAGCTTAACGCGCTACGAGCAGTACTTC. Its protein product is CASSLTRYEQYF.

This chain uses TRBV2 with TRBJ2-3, with 10 nucleotides matching TRBD2. CDR3 length equals 17 residues. CDR1 is SNHLY, CDR2 FYNNEI, per germline. The V gene end was trimmed by 11 bases and the J gene end by 1 base; junction bases not matched to a gene: 15. The CDR3: CACKYLAGAMGTDTQYF. The CDR3 bases are TGTGCCTGTAAATACCTAGCGGGAGCGATGGGCACAGATACGCAGTATTTT.

This sequence joins TRBV30 and TRBJ1-1, with 7 bases lining up with TRBD1. The CDR3 runs 11 residues. Trimming took 4 bases from V and 11 from J; bases not matched to a gene: 7. CDR1 and CDR2 (germline): GTSNPN, SVGIG (reference sequence). CDR3 amino acids: CAWNTGAGAFF. In nucleotides, the CDR3 is TGTGCCTGGAACACAGGGGCGGGGGCTTTCTTT.

The rearrangement uses TRBV4-1 and TRBJ2-7, with TRBD2 identical over 10 bases. The germline CDR1 and CDR2 sequences are MGHRA and YSYEKL. The CDR3 sequence is 17 residues long. V lost 4 bases, J lost 1 base, and 10 bases stayed unmatched. The CDR3 loop reads CASSPSPLLAGSYEQYF. The CDR3 nucleotides read TGCGCCAGCAGCCCATCCCCCTTACTAGCGGGGTCCTACGAGCAGTACTTC.

The chain combines TRBV4-1 with TRBJ2-5, with 11 bases lining up with TRBD2. V was pared by 1 base and J by 5 bases, with 9 bases of the junction left unmatched. Germline-derived CDR1 and CDR2 are MGHRA and YSYEKL. The CDR3 is 17 residues long. The CDR3 coding sequence is TGCGCCAGCAGCCAAGGGTCGGGACTAGCGGCCGCGGAGACCCAGTACTTC. Its protein product is CASSQGSGLAAAETQYF.

V gene TRBV4-1 combines with J gene TRBJ2-1; 9 positions match TRBD2. The CDR3 sequence is 12 residues long. Germline V lookup: CDR1 MGHRA, CDR2 YSYEKL. V was pared by 3 bases and J by 13 bases, with 4 bases of the junction left unmatched. DNA for the CDR3: TGCGCCAGCAGCCAGCCCGGGACTAGCCAGTTCTTC. It encodes CASSQPGTSQFF.

J is TRBJ1-4 and V is TRBV6-1; possibly TRBD1 for D (6 bases). V was pared by 5 bases and J by 8 bases, with 15 bases between. This CDR3 region has 14 residues. Germline-derived CDR1 and CDR2 are MNHNS and SASEGT. CDR3 loop: CASSFRQAWEKLFF. The CDR3 nucleotides read TGTGCCAGCAGTTTCCGACAGGCGTGGGAAAAACTGTTTTTT.